This record looks at one TCR beta chain sequence and its context. The length of the CDR3 is 13 residues. Germline CDR1 MNHNY, CDR2 SVGAGI (reference sequence). The V gene end was trimmed by 10 bases and the J gene end by 0 bases; junction bases not matched to a gene: 4. These data are taken from a study of blood T cell repertoires in COVID-19. Study-wide context: Sites in the United States, Italy and Spain provided acute and convalescent COVID-19 samples. The analysed material was cDNA or gDNA that came from T cells, B-cell-depleted T cells, or PBMCs.

Original processing methods: Amplification with reference gene primers provided the estimates of nucleated cell counts. The table came from immunoSEQ multiplex PCR; TCRdb's copy has only in-frame clones and leaves some out. For V, J and clone size, that table is used; D and trimming come from the DNA. The table shows around 200,000 clones, with 80% to 90% occurring only once. The clonotype was recovered from a man between 65 and 80 years old with active or convalescent COVID-19. The sequencing sample was made of peripheral blood. V usage is TRBV6-6 and J usage is TRBJ2-3, with 7 bases fitting TRBD2. Here the CDR3 DNA reads TGTGCCACCGGCGGGGGAAGCACAGATACGCAGTATTTT. This encodes CATGGGSTDTQYF.